The clone carrying this T cell receptor beta chain was found a few times. This specimen belongs to a study of blood T cell repertoires in COVID-19. Study at large: Material from acute and convalescent COVID-19 was sourced from the United States, Italy and Spain. Sources were T cells, B-cell-depleted T cells, or PBMCs; the material itself was cDNA or gDNA.

Authors' data handling: How many nucleated cells were present was estimated from reference gene primer amplification. The method was immunoSEQ multiplex PCR; TCRdb's version includes in-frame clones alone and lacks a portion of them. That table furnishes V, J and clone size, whereas the DNA furnished D and trimming. The sample carries around 300,000 clones, roughly 86% recorded once. The sample consisted of peripheral blood. The TCR comes from a woman aged 30 to 39 who had recovered from COVID-19.

CDR3 amino acids: CASSLTSGSGELFF. The CDR3 DNA reads as TGTGCCAGCAGTTTGACTAGCGGGAGCGGGGAGCTGTTTTTT. The V call is TRBV28, the J call TRBJ2-2, with 12 bases fitting TRBD2. The CDR3 runs to 14 residues. V gave up 3 bases and J gave up 7 bases; unmatched junction bases: 0. Per the germline V gene, CDR1 is MDHEN and CDR2 is SYDVKM.